The T cell receptor beta chain described here comes from a study of T cells after posttransplantation cyclophosphamide. Whole-study findings and limits: Donor CD8+ memory clones often dominated recipient blood repertoires at later times.

Data came from immunoSEQ multiplex PCR; TCRdb stores just in-frame clones and leaves some out. The sample includes tens of thousands of clones, around 90% of them seen just once. For this clone: Its antigen is unknown.

The CDR3 spans 14 residues. Germline loops: CDR1 MNHEY, CDR2 SVGAGI. V trimming: 1 base; J trimming: 5 bases; junction bases outside the gene matches: 2. The rearrangement links TRBV6-5 to TRBJ2-1; 7 bases line up with TRBD2. Material for sequencing was PBMCs. This TCR was sampled from a woman in her thirties or forties with a blood cancer, CMV-positive, and with a related stem cell donor. The CDR3, as DNA: TGTGCCAGCAGTTACTTGCGGGAGAACAATGAGCAGTTCTTC. It encodes CASSYLRENNEQFF.